What follows are 27 T cell receptor beta chains derived from one specimen sequenced in a study of Graves' ophthalmopathy and Graves' hyperthyroidism. Amplification targeted the TCR beta CDR3 regions, with RNA transcripts as the source material. Second-round multiplex PCR came after a first-round RT-PCR that employed HTBI primers. TCRdb itself ran the multiplex PCR reads through MiXCR, one entry per CDR3 protein. The sample contains hundreds of thousands of distinct CDR3 sequences, 22% of which appear only once. Sequencing was carried out using peripheral blood. The source is a woman younger than 30 with stable Graves' hyperthyroidism. Some clones in this sample may be carry-over from other donors' samples.

Here the CDR3 DNA reads TGTGCCAGCTCACCTCCGGGACAGGCAGTAAAAGCTTTCTTT. Encoded protein: CASSPPGQAVKAFF. The gene calls are TRBV18 and TRBJ1-1; 8 bases line up with TRBD1. The CDR3 is 14 residues long. J gave up 9 bases and V 3 bases, and 9 bases lay outside the gene matches. Germline V gene sequence: CDR1 KGHSH, CDR2 LQKENI.

The chain links TRBV4-1 to TRBJ2-4, with D possibly called TRBD1 or TRBD2 (7 bases each). The CDR3 is 20 amino acids. CDR1 is MGHRA, CDR2 YSYEKL, per germline. Trimming removed 2 bases at V and 0 bases at J, with 23 bases between. The CDR3, as DNA: TGCGCCAGCAGCCAATTCCCATCATCCAGGGGGGGGGTAGCCAAAAACATTCAGTACTTC. This translates into CASSQFPSSRGGVAKNIQYF.

This clonotype has ten or more counts. The chain carries TRBV29-1 and TRBJ1-2; 10 nucleotides align to TRBD1. This CDR3 is built from 15 residues. V dropped 4 bases and J dropped 8; count of bases not matched to a gene: 13. Germline V lookup: CDR1 SQVTM, CDR2 ANQGSEA. CDR3 sequence (DNA): TGCAGCGTTGGCGGGGACAGGGGAATTTTCTACGGCTACACCTTC. Translation: CSVGGDRGIFYGYTF.

The chain uses TRBV7-9 and TRBJ2-7; D possibly matches TRBD1 or TRBD2 (5 bases each). Trimming took off 5 bases at V and 0 bases at J, with 14 bases between the two ends. The V gene's germline CDR1 is SEHNR and CDR2 FQNEAQ (reference sequence). The CDR3 runs to 15 residues. The CDR3, as DNA: TGTGCCAGCAGCCGACCAGGGACCCTCTCCTACGAGCAGTACTTC. It codes for CASSRPGTLSYEQYF.

This clonotype was picked up many times. The genes are TRBV12-3 or TRBV12-4 and TRBJ2-5, with D possibly called TRBD1 or TRBD2 (5 bases each). The V gene lost 6 bases and the J gene lost 2 bases, with 10 bases spanning the gap. CDR3 size: 13 residues. The CDR3 is CASSWGLQETQYF. CDR3 nucleotide sequence: TGTGCCAGCAGCTGGGGGTTACAAGAGACCCAGTACTTC.

This rearrangement joins TRBV11-2 to TRBJ1-5; D unclear. Germline V gives CDR1 SGHAT, CDR2 FQNNGV. V was shortened by 1 base and J by 3 bases, with 10 bases between the two germline ends. CDR3 size: 15 residues. CDR3 residues: CASSLGSYDNQPQHF. The CDR3 nucleotides read TGTGCCAGCAGCTTAGGGAGTTATGACAATCAGCCCCAGCATTTT.

This clonotype has at least ten counts. The rearrangement links TRBV28 to TRBJ1-1; no reliable D call. This CDR3 has 15 residues. Trimming shortened V by 6 bases and J by 6 bases, and 20 bases separated the two germline ends. Germline CDR1 and CDR2: MDHEN and SYDVKM. CDR3 amino acids: CASSYGRSRSPEAFF. DNA for the CDR3: TGTGCCAGCAGCTACGGACGGTCCCGGTCGCCTGAAGCTTTCTTT.

This clonotype was detected ten times or more. The chain couples TRBV6-2 or TRBV6-3 to TRBJ1-3; TRBD1 matches at 8 bases. This CDR3 is 18 amino acids long. CDR1 and CDR2 from the germline V gene are MNHEY and SVGEGT. The ends lost 1 base at V and 2 bases at J; junction bases unmatched: 10. Here the CDR3 DNA reads TGTGCCAGCAGTTACTGGGGAGACAGGGGAACCCCTGGAAACACCATATATTTT. Its protein is CASSYWGDRGTPGNTIYF.

This clonotype showed up many times. This sequence joins TRBV2 and TRBJ2-4; TRBD1 matches 10 bases. V lost 5 bases, J lost 9 bases, and 10 bases stayed unmatched. Germline assignment: CDR1 SNHLY and CDR2 FYNNEI. The CDR3 totals 15 residues. The CDR3 DNA sequence: TGTGCCAGCAGTATGACAGGGGGCGGACATGGCATTCAGTACTTC. This codes for CASSMTGGGHGIQYF.

The sample holds many counts of this clonotype. The gene calls are TRBV12-3 or TRBV12-4 and TRBJ2-2; D is ambiguous. This CDR3 is built from 14 residues. Trimming stripped 5 bases from V and 6 bases from J, with 13 bases between. CDR3 nucleotides: TGTGCCAGCAGTGACTTAGCTCTGTCCGGGGAGCTGTTTTTT. It is translated as CASSDLALSGELFF.

The table lists this clonotype with many counts. The V call is TRBV13, the J call TRBJ1-1; perhaps TRBD1 as D (5 bases). The CDR3 is 11 amino acids. Germline-derived CDR1 and CDR2 are PRHDT and FYEKMQ (reference sequence). With 8 bases removed from V and 7 bases from J, the gap between germline ends came to 11 bases. This CDR3 reads CASVGGGEAFF. The DNA for the CDR3 is TGTGCCAGCGTCGGGGGTGGTGAAGCTTTCTTT. The full variable domain, rest sourced from reference TRBV13 and TRBJ1-1, is AAGVIQSPRHLIKEKRETATLKCYPIPRHDTVYWYQQGPGQDPQFLISFYEKMQSDKGSIPDRFSAQQFSDYHSELNMSSLELGDSALYFCASVGGGEAFFGQGTRLTVV.

This clonotype was detected ten times or more. The V call is TRBV12-3 or TRBV12-4, the J call TRBJ1-1; D call uncertain. V lost 2 bases and J 1 base, leaving 11 bases between the germline ends. There are 15 residues in the CDR3. The CDR3 nucleotides read TGTGCCAGCAGTTTACCGGGATCAAGGAACACTGAAGCTTTCTTT. It translates to CASSLPGSRNTEAFF.

This clonotype was counted many times. V usage is TRBV13 and J usage is TRBJ2-7; D not resolved. Looked up from germline, CDR1 is PRHDT and CDR2 is FYEKMQ (reference sequence). CDR3 size: 14 residues. V lost 5 bases and J lost 0, with 11 bases in between. This chain's CDR3 is CASSHPQSSYEQYF. The CDR3 DNA reads as TGTGCCAGCAGCCACCCTCAAAGCTCCTACGAGCAGTACTTC.

This clonotype was seen at least ten times. The genes are TRBV3-1 and TRBJ2-7; TRBD1 matches 8 bases. V shed 5 bases and J 3 bases; nucleotides not matched to a gene: 9. Germline assignment: CDR1 LGHDT and CDR2 YNNKEL (reference sequence). There are 15 residues in the CDR3. Written as DNA, the CDR3 is TGTGCCAGCAGCTCACACCAGACAGGGGTCTACGAGCAGTACTTC. It encodes CASSSHQTGVYEQYF.

V and J are TRBV11-2 and TRBJ1-1; unclear D gene. CDR3 length: 16 amino acids. CDR1 is SGHAT, CDR2 FQNNGV, per germline. V was trimmed by 1 base and J by 1 base, leaving 13 bases between them. The CDR3 loop is CASSLGSRSKNTEAFF. The CDR3 region has the DNA TGTGCCAGCAGCTTAGGGAGTCGCAGTAAGAACACTGAAGCTTTCTTT. Full variable domain (remainder filled in from reference TRBV11-2 and TRBJ1-1): EAGVAQSPRYKIIEKRQSVAFWCNPISGHATLYWYQQILGQGPKLLIQFQNNGVVDDSQLPKDRFSAERLKGVDSTLKIQPAKLEDSAVYLCASSLGSRSKNTEAFFGQGTRLTVV.

In its sample, this clonotype was seen many times. This CDR3 reads CASSTRGYYGYTF. The CDR3 nucleotides are TGTGCCAGCAGCACCCGAGGATACTATGGCTACACCTTC. The chain joins TRBV12-3 or TRBV12-4 to TRBJ1-2; no clear D. Between the trimmed V and J ends, which lost 6 bases and 3 bases, there was a span of 11 bases. This CDR3 has 13 amino acids.

This clonotype appeared many times. This sequence joins TRBV30 and TRBJ1-1, with D possibly matching TRBD1 (6 bases). Trimming took 3 bases from V and 0 from J, leaving 11 bases between them. The CDR3 extends over 14 amino acids. Germline V gives CDR1 GTSNPN, CDR2 SVGIG (reference sequence). Here the CDR3 reads CAWRTGAMNTEAFF. CDR3 nucleotide sequence: TGTGCCTGGAGGACAGGTGCCATGAACACTGAAGCTTTCTTT. Drawing the rest from reference TRBV30 and TRBJ1-1, the complete variable domain is SQTIHQWPATLVQPVGSPLSLECTVEGTSNPNLYWYRQAAGRGLQLLFYSVGIGQISSEVPQNLSASRPQDRQFILSSKKLLLSDSGFYLCAWRTGAMNTEAFFGQGTRLTVV.

This clonotype was counted many times. The chain recombines TRBV11-2 with TRBJ1-1, with D maybe TRBD1 (5 bases). The CDR3 sequence is 13 residues long. V was shortened by 2 bases and J by 5 bases, with 9 bases between the two germline ends. Germline CDR1 SGHAT, CDR2 FQNNGV. The CDR3 bases are TGTGCCAGCAGCTTATCCAGGGAAACTGAAGCTTTCTTT. Encoded protein: CASSLSRETEAFF.

This clonotype was observed many times. The chain is built from TRBV28 and TRBJ2-7, with TRBD2 matching 8 bases. The CDR3 is 15 residues long. J lost 7 bases, V lost 4 bases, and 12 bases had no gene match. Looked up from germline, CDR1 is MDHEN and CDR2 is SYDVKM. CDR3 sequence (DNA): TGTGCCAGCAGTTCACCCGGGACTAGTATTGGTGAGCAGTACTTC. Encoded protein: CASSSPGTSIGEQYF.

The table lists this clonotype with many counts. The V gene is TRBV12-3 or TRBV12-4, the J gene TRBJ1-1; no firm D call. Trimming pared 1 base from V and 4 bases from J, leaving 13 bases between. The CDR3 consists of 15 residues. CDR3 DNA: TGTGCCAGCAGTTTAGGCGGCAGGTCGGGCACTGAAGCTTTCTTT. This translates into CASSLGGRSGTEAFF.

The chain combines TRBV6-1 with TRBJ2-7, with 7 bases that match TRBD2. Germline V gene data show CDR1 as MNHNS and CDR2 as SASEGT. The J segment lost 5 bases and the V segment lost 6 bases, leaving 7 bases of the junction unmatched. CDR3 length equals 13 residues. The DNA for the CDR3 is TGTGCCAGCAGGCCTCCGGGAGGCGACGAGCAGTACTTC. It yields the protein CASRPPGGDEQYF.

The chain employs TRBV20-1 and TRBJ2-7; TRBD2 matches at 10 bases. Germline V gene lookup returns CDR1 DFQATT and CDR2 SNEGSKA (reference sequence). The CDR3 spans 13 residues. The V segment lost 2 bases and the J segment 4 bases; nucleotides outside the gene matches: 2. For the CDR3, the DNA is TGCAGTGCTAGATCTAGCGGGAGTTACGAGCAGTACTTC. It is translated as CSARSSGSYEQYF.

The DNA for the CDR3 is TGTGCCAGCAGCCACGAGACACCGAATGGCTACACCTTC. It is translated as CASSHETPNGYTF. V is TRBV3-1 and J is TRBJ1-2; no clear D gene. Trimming took off 3 bases at V and 6 bases at J, with 11 bases between the two ends. From germline, CDR1 is LGHDT and CDR2 YNNKEL (reference sequence). This CDR3 has 13 residues.

This clonotype was seen ten or more times. The chain combines TRBV20-1 with TRBJ1-2, with a possible D match to TRBD1 (6 bases). The CDR3 has 17 residues. Trimming removed 5 bases from V and 0 bases from J, with 22 bases in between. Germline V gene lookup returns CDR1 DFQATT and CDR2 SNEGSKA (reference sequence). CDR3 sequence (DNA): TGCAGTGCTTTCTTGGGGGCAGGTGCCCCTTCTAACTATGGCTACACCTTC. Residues: CSAFLGAGAPSNYGYTF.

There are many counts of this clonotype. This chain uses TRBV11-2 with TRBJ1-1; TRBD1 is a possible D gene (6 bases). The CDR3 totals 14 residues. Germline V gene lookup returns CDR1 SGHAT and CDR2 FQNNGV. Trimming pared 5 bases from V and 8 bases from J, leaving 18 bases between. The CDR3 DNA is TGTGCCAGCAGCCTCGGACAGTCCCTCGGGGAAGCTTTCTTT. It encodes CASSLGQSLGEAFF. Full variable domain (missing parts from reference TRBV11-2 and TRBJ1-1): EAGVAQSPRYKIIEKRQSVAFWCNPISGHATLYWYQQILGQGPKLLIQFQNNGVVDDSQLPKDRFSAERLKGVDSTLKIQPAKLEDSAVYLCASSLGQSLGEAFFGQGTRLTVV.

This clonotype was seen ten or more times. This chain connects TRBV20-1 to TRBJ1-2, with a possible D match to TRBD1 (6 bases). V was shortened by 5 bases and J by 7 bases, with 17 bases between the two germline ends. This CDR3 spans 13 amino acids. CDR1 DFQATT and CDR2 SNEGSKA come from the germline V gene (reference sequence). The CDR3 reads CSAQGPFVSGYTF. The CDR3 region has the DNA TGCAGTGCTCAGGGGCCCTTTGTATCTGGCTACACCTTC.

This clonotype came up a few times. The chain links TRBV6-5 to TRBJ1-5; D call uncertain. CDR1 is MNHEY and CDR2 is SVGAGI in the germline V gene. Trimming removed 4 bases from V and 2 bases from J, with 9 bases in between. The CDR3 length is 14 residues. CDR3 sequence: CASSSSWGNQPQHF. The CDR3 DNA sequence: TGTGCCAGCAGTTCTAGCTGGGGCAATCAGCCCCAGCATTTT.